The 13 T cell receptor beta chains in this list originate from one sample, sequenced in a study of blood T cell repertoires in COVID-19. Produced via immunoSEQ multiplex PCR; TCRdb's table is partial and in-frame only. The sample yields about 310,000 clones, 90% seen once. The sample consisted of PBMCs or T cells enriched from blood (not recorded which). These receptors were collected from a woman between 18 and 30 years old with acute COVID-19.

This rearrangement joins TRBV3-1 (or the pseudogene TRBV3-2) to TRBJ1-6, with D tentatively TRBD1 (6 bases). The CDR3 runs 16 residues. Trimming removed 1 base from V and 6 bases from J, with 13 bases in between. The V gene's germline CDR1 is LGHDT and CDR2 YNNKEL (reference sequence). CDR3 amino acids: CASSQGRSRGNSPLHF. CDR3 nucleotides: TGTGCCAGCAGCCAAGGCAGAAGCAGGGGTAATTCACCCCTCCACTTT.

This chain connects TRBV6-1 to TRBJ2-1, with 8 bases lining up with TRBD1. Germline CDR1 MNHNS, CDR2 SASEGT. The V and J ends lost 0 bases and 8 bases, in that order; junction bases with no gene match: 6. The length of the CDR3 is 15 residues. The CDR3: CASSEARTGSDEQFF. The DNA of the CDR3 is TGTGCCAGCAGTGAAGCTAGGACAGGGTCGGATGAGCAGTTCTTC.

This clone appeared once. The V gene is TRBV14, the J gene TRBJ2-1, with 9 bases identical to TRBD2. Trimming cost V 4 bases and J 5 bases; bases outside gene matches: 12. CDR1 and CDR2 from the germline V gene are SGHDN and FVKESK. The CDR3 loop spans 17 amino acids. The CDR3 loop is CASSPGLARAFHNEQFF. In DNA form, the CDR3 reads TGTGCCAGCAGCCCGGGACTAGCTAGGGCGTTTCACAATGAGCAGTTCTTC.

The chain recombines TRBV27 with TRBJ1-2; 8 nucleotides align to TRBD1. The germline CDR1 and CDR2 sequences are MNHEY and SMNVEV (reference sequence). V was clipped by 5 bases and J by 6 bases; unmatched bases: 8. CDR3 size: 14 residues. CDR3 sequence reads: CASSPRQGFNGYTF. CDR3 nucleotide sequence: TGTGCCAGCAGTCCCCGACAGGGGTTCAATGGCTACACCTTC.

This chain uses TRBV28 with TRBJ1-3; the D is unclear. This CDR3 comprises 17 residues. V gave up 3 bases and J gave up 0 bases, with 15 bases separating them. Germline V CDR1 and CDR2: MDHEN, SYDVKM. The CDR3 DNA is TGTGCCAGCAGTTTCCGGCCTGGAGCGCTCTCTGGAAACACCATATATTTT. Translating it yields CASSFRPGALSGNTIYF.

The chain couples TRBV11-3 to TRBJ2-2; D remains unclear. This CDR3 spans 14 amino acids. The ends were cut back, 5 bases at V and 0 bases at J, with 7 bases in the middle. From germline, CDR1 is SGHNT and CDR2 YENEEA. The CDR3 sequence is CASSQQTNTGELFF. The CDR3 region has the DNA TGTGCCAGCAGCCAACAGACGAACACCGGGGAGCTGTTTTTT.

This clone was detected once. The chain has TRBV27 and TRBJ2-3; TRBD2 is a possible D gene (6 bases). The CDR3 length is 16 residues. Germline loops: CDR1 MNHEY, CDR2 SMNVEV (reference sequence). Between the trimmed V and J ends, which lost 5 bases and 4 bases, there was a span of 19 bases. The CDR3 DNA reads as TGTGCCAGCAGTGCCCGGGACTTCTCGTTGGCAGATACGCAGTATTTT. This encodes CASSARDFSLADTQYF.

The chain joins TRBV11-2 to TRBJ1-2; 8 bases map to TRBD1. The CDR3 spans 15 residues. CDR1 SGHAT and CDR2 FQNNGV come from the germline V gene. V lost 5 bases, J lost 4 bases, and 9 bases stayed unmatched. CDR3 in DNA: TGTGCCAGCAGCGGACAGGGTAGGGATTTCTATGGCTACACCTTC. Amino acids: CASSGQGRDFYGYTF.

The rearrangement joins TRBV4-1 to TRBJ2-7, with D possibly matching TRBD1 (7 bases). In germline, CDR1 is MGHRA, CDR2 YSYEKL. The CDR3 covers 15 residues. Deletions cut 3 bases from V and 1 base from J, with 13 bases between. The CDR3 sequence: CASSHQGGSSYEQYF. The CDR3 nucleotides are TGCGCCAGCAGCCACCAGGGGGGTTCTTCCTACGAGCAGTACTTC.

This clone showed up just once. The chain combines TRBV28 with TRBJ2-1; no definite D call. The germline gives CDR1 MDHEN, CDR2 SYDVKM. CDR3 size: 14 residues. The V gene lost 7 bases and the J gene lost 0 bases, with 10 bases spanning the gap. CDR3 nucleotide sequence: TGTGCCAGCATACCAGGCAGCTCCTACAATGAGCAGTTCTTC. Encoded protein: CASIPGSSYNEQFF.

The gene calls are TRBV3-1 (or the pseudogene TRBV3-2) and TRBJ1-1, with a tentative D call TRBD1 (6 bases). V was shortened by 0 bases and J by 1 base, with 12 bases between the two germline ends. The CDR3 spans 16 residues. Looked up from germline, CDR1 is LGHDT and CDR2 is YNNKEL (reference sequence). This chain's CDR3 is CASSQDRAGANTEAFF. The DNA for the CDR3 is TGTGCCAGCAGCCAAGACCGAGCAGGGGCGAACACTGAAGCTTTCTTT.

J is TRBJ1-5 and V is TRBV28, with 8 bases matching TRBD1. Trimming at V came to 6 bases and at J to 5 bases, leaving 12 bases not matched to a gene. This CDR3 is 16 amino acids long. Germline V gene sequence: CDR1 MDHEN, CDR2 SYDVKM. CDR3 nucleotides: TGTGCCAGCAGGGCCTACTCGACAGGGGCTCATCAGCCCCAGCATTTT. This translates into CASRAYSTGAHQPQHF.

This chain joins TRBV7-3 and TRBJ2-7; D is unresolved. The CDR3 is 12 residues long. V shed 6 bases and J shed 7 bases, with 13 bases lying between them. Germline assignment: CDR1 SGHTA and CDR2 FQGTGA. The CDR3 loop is CASSRDRGEQYF. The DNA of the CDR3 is TGTGCCAGCAGTCGAGACCGCGGAGAGCAGTACTTC.